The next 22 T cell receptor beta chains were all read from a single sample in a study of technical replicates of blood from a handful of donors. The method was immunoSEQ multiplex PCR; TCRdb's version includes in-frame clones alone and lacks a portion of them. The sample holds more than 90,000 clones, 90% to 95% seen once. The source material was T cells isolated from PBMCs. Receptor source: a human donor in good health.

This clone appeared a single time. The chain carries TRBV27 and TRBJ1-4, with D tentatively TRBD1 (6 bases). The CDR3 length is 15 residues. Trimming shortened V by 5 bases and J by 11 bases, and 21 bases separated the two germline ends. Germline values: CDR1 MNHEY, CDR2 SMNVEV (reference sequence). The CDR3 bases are TGTGCCAGCAGTCCGGGGACAATTCCGAATGGCAAACTGTTTTTT. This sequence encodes CASSPGTIPNGKLFF.

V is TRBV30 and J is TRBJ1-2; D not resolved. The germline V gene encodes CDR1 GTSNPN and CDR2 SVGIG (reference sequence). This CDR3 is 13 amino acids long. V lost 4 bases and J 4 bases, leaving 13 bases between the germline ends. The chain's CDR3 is CAWNSGRSYGYTF. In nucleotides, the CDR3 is TGTGCCTGGAATTCGGGGAGGAGCTATGGCTACACCTTC.

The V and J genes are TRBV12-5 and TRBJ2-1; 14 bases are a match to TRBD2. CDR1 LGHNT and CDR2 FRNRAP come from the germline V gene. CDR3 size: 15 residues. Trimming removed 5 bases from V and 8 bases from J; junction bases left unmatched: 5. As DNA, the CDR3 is TGTGCTAGTGGTACAGGGACTAGCGGGAGCGATGAGCAGTTCTTC. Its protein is CASGTGTSGSDEQFF. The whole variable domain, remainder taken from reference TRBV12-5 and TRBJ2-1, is DARVTQTPRHKVTEMGQEVTMRCQPILGHNTVFWYRQTMMQGLELLAYFRNRAPLDDSGMPKDRFSAEMPDATLATLKIQPSEPRDSAVYFCASGTGTSGSDEQFFGPGTRLTVL.

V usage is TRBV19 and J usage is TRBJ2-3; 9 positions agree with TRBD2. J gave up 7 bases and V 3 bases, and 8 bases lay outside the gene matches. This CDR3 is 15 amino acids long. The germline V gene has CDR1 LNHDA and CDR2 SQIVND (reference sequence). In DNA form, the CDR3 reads TGTGCCAGTAGTATCTCTAGCGGGAACGTATATACGCAGTATTTT. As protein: CASSISSGNVYTQYF.

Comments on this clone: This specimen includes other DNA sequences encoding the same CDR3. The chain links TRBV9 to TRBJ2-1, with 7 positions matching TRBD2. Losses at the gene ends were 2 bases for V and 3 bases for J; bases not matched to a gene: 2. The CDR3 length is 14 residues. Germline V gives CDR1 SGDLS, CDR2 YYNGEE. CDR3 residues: CASSVGGSYNEQFF. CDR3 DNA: TGTGCCAGCAGCGTCGGCGGGAGCTACAATGAGCAGTTCTTC. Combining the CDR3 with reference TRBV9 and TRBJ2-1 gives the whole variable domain DSGVTQTPKHLITATGQRVTLRCSPRSGDLSVYWYQQSLDQGLQFLIQYYNGEERAKGNILERFSAQQFPDLHSELNLSSLELGDSALYFCASSVGGSYNEQFFGPGTRLTVL.

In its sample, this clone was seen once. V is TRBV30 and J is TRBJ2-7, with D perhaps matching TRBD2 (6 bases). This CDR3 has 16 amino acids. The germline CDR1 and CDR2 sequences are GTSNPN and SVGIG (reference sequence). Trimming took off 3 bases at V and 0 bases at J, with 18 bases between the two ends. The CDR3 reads CAWRTRGFYSSYEQYF. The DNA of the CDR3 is TGTGCCTGGAGGACGCGGGGTTTTTACAGCTCCTACGAGCAGTACTTC.

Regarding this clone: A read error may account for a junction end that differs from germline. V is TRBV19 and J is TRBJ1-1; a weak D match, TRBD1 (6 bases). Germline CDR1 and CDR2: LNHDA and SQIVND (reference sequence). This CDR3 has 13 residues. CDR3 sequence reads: CASSVEQGLVAFF. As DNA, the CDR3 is TGTGCCAGTAGTGTAGAACAGGGTCTTGTTGCTTTCTTT.

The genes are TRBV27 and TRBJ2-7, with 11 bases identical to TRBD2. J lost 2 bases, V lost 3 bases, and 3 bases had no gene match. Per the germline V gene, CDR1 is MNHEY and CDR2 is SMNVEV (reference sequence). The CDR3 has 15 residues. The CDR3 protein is CASSLVAGGPYEQYF. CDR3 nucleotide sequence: TGTGCCAGCAGTTTGGTAGCGGGAGGGCCCTACGAGCAGTACTTC.

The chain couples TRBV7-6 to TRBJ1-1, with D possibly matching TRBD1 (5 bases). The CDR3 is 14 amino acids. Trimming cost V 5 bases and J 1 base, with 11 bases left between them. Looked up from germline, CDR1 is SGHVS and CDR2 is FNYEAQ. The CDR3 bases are TGTGCCAGCAGCGCCCAGACAGAGAACACTGAAGCTTTCTTT. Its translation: CASSAQTENTEAFF.

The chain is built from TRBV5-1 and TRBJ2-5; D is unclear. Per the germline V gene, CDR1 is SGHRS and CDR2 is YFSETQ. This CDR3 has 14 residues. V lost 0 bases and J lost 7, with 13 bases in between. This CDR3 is CASSLGLETGTQYF. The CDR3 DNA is TGCGCCAGCAGCTTGGGATTAGAAACGGGGACCCAGTACTTC.

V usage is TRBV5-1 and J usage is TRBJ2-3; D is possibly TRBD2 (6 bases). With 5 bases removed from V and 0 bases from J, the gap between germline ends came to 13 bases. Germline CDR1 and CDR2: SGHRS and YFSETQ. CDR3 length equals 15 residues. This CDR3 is CASREGAGSTDTQYF. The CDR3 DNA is TGCGCCAGCAGGGAAGGTGCGGGGAGCACAGATACGCAGTATTTT.

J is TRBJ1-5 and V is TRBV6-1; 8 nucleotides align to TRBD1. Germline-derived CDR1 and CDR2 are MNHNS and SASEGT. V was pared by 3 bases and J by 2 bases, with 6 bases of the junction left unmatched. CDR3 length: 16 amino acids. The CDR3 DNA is TGTGCCAGCAGTGAGGGGGGACAGGTAGGCAATCAGCCCCAGCATTTT. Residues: CASSEGGQVGNQPQHF.

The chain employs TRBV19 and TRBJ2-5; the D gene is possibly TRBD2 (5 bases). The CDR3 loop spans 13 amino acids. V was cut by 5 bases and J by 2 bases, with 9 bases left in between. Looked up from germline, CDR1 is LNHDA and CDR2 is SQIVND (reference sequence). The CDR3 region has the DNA TGTGCCAGTAGTCCGGAGGTACAAGAGACCCAGTACTTC. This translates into CASSPEVQETQYF.

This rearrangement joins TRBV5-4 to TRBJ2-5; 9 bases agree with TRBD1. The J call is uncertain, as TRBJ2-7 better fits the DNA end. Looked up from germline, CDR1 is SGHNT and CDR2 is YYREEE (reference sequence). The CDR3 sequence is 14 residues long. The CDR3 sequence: CASSRTGATYEQYF. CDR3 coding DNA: TGTGCCAGCAGTAGGACAGGGGCCACCTACGAGCAGTACTTC.

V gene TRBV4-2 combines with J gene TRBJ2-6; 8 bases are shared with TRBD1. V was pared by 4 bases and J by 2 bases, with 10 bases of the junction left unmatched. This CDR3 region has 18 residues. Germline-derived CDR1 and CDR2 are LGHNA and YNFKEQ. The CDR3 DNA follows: TGTGCCAGCAGCCTATCCTCCCTACAGGGGGCTGGGGCCAACGTCCTGACTTTC. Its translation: CASSLSSLQGAGANVLTF.

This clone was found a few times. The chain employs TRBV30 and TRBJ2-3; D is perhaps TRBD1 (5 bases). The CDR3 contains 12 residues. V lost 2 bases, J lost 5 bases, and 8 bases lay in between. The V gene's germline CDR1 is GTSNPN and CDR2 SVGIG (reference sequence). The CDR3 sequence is CAWSQGRDTQYF. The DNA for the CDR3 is TGTGCCTGGAGTCAGGGAAGAGATACGCAGTATTTT.

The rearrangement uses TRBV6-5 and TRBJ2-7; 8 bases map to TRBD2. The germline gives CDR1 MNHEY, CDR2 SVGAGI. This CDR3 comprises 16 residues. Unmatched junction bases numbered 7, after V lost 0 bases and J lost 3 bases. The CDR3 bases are TGTGCCAGCAGTTACTCGCCCAGCGGGAGATTCTACGAGCAGTACTTC. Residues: CASSYSPSGRFYEQYF.

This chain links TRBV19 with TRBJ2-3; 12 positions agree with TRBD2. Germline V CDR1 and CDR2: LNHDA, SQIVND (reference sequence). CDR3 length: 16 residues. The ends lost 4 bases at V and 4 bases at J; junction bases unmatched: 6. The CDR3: CASSSRRLAGADTQYF. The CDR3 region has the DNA TGTGCCAGTAGTAGTCGGAGACTAGCGGGAGCAGATACGCAGTATTTT.

As DNA, the CDR3 is TGTGCCAGTAGTAATCTCTTCAGGGAACCGTCCTACGAGCAGTACTTC. Translated, it gives CASSNLFREPSYEQYF. This chain connects TRBV19 to TRBJ2-7, with D possibly TRBD1 on 5 matching bases. The CDR3 runs 16 residues. Germline lookup yields CDR1 LNHDA and CDR2 SQIVND (reference sequence). Trimming stripped 4 bases from V and 1 base from J, with 17 bases between.

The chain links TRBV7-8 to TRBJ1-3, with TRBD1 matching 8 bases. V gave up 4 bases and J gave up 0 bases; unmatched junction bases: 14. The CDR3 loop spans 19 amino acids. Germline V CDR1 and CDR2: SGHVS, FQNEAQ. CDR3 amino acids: CASSSPGQEPHFSGNTIYF. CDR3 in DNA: TGTGCCAGCAGCTCACCGGGACAGGAACCCCACTTCTCTGGAAACACCATATATTTT.

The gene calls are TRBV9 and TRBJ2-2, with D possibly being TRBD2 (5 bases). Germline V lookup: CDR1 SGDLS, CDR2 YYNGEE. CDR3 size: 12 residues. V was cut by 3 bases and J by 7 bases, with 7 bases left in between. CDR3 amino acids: CASSASHGELFF. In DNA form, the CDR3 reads TGTGCCAGCAGCGCTAGCCACGGGGAGCTGTTTTTT.

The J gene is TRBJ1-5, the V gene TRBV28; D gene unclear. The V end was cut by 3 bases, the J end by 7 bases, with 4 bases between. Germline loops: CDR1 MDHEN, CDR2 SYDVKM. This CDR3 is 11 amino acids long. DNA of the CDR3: TGTGCCAGCAGTTTTTTACAGCCCCAGCATTTT. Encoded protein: CASSFLQPQHF.